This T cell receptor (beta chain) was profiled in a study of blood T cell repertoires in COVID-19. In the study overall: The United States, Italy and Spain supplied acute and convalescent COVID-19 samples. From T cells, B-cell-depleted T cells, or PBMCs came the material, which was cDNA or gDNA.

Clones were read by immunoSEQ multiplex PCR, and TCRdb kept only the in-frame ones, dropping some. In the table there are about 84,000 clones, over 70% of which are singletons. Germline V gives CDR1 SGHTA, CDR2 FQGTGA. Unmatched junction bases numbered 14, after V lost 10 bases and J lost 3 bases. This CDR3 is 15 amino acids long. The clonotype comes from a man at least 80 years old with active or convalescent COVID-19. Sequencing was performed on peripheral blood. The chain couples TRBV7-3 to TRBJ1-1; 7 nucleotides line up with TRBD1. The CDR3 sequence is CATETDRDNDTEAFF. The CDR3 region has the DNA TGTGCCACCGAAACCGACAGGGATAATGACACTGAAGCTTTCTTT. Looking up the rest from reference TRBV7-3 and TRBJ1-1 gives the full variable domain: GAGVSQTPSNKVTEKGKYVELRCDPISGHTALYWYRQSLGQGPEFLIYFQGTGAADDSGLPNDRFFAVRPEGSVSTLKIQRTERGDSAVYLCATETDRDNDTEAFFGQGTRLTVV.